The T cell receptor beta chain under discussion was sequenced for a study of blood T cell repertoires in COVID-19. TCRdb's table, derived via immunoSEQ multiplex PCR, lists solely in-frame clones and lacks some. The sample carries approximately 330,000 clones, around 85% recorded once. This CDR3 spans 14 amino acids. The V and J ends lost 0 bases and 6 bases respectively, with 11 bases between them. Germline assignment: CDR1 SGHTA and CDR2 FQGNSA. Sequenced input: PBMCs or T cells enriched from blood (not recorded which). The source of this sequence is a woman in her thirties or forties with acute COVID-19. This sequence joins TRBV7-2 and TRBJ1-1, with a tentative D call TRBD1 (5 bases). CDR3 in DNA: TGTGCCAGCAGCTTAGCCAGGGAATATTCTGAAGCTTTCTTT. Encoded protein: CASSLAREYSEAFF. The full variable domain, with the rest looked up from reference TRBV7-2 and TRBJ1-1, is GAGVSQSPSNKVTEKGKDVELRCDPISGHTALYWYRQSLGQGLEFLIYFQGNSAPDKSGLPSDRFSAERTGGSVSTLTIQRTQQEDSAVYLCASSLAREYSEAFFGQGTRLTVV.